Sequencing of this T cell receptor (beta chain) was carried out in a study of blood T cells in healthy people across ages. Findings and caveats of the study: Naive T cell percentage showed a strong correlation with the diversity of TCR beta.

Using a J-beta primer mix together with a sample-barcoded 5' primer, a second PCR was run for roughly 7 to 12 cycles. TCRdb redid the calling of the 5' RACE reads with MiXCR, one entry per CDR3 protein. The data show 1.5 million to 2 million distinct CDR3 sequences, with roughly 28% seen just once and roughly 8% held by the top ten. Comments on this clonotype: Antigen specificity is unknown.

Germline lookup yields CDR1 SGHNT and CDR2 YENEEA. The CDR3 covers 17 residues. Trimming cost V 4 bases and J 5 bases; bases outside gene matches: 12. Sequenced: blood. The receptor's source is a woman between 25 and 40 years old in good health. The rearrangement uses TRBV11-3 and TRBJ2-1; the match to TRBD2 covers 9 bases. CDR3 nucleotides: TGTGCCAGCAGCTCTTACCGTAGCGGGGGAGCTGACAATGAGCAGTTCTTC. Residues: CASSSYRSGGADNEQFF.